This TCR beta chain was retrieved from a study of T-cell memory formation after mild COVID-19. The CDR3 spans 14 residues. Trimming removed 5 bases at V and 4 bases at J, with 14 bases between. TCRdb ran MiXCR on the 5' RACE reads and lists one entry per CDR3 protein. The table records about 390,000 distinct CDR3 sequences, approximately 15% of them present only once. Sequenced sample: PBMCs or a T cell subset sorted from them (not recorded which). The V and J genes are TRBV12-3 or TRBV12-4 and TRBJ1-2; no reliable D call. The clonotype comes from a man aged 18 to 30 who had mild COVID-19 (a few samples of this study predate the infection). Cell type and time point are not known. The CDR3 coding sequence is TGTGCCAGCAGTCGCCCGGGAGCGAGCTATGGCTACACCTTC. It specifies CASSRPGASYGYTF.